One and the same sample provided the 15 T cell receptor beta chains below, sequenced in a study of T cell responses to AZD1222 COVID-19 vaccine. TCRdb's table, derived via immunoSEQ multiplex PCR, lists solely in-frame clones and lacks some. The repertoire holds 20,000 to 30,000 clones, with 88% as singletons. This specimen consisted of peripheral blood, obtained 28 days after the second AZD1222 dose. These receptors all stem from an adult who received the AZD1222 COVID-19 vaccine.

This clone appeared a single time. The chain couples TRBV6-5 to TRBJ1-4, with 7 bases fitting TRBD1. J lost 0 bases, V lost 6 bases, and 4 bases had no gene match. The CDR3 is made up of 15 amino acids. Germline V CDR1 and CDR2: MNHEY, SVGAGI. The CDR3 DNA sequence: TGTGCCAGCAGCTCCGGGACAGCAACTAATGAAAAACTGTTTTTT. Its translation is CASSSGTATNEKLFF.

The V call is TRBV6-5, the J call TRBJ2-7; no reliable D call. The length of the CDR3 is 12 residues. V was trimmed by 8 bases and J by 2 bases, leaving 10 bases between them. The germline gives CDR1 MNHEY, CDR2 SVGAGI. The CDR3 protein is CASDTPTYEQYF. DNA for the CDR3: TGTGCCAGCGACACACCGACCTACGAGCAGTACTTC.

The chain joins TRBV9 to TRBJ1-2; D not resolved. Germline CDR1 reads SGDLS; CDR2 reads YYNGEE. The V and J ends lost 0 bases and 2 bases respectively, with 8 bases between them. CDR3 length: 14 residues. The CDR3 coding sequence is TGTGCCAGCAGCGTAGCTCAAGGAAACTATGGCTACACCTTC. Amino acid sequence: CASSVAQGNYGYTF.

The chain combines TRBV10-2 with TRBJ2-7, with 11 bases matching TRBD2. V was clipped by 1 base and J by 3 bases; unmatched bases: 2. The V gene's germline CDR1 is WSHSY and CDR2 SAAADI. The length of the CDR3 is 15 residues. The CDR3 DNA reads as TGCGCCAGCAGTGAGTTGCTAGCGGGGGGCTACGAGCAGTACTTC. It translates to CASSELLAGGYEQYF.

This rearrangement joins TRBV11-2 to TRBJ2-1, with 11 bases fitting TRBD1. The CDR3 runs to 15 residues. After removal of 5 bases from V and 8 bases from J, the junction contained 8 bases not matched to a gene. Germline V lookup: CDR1 SGHAT, CDR2 FQNNGV. DNA for the CDR3: TGTGCCAGCAGCGAATGGACAGGGGGCGTGGATGAGCAGTTCTTC. As protein: CASSEWTGGVDEQFF.

V is TRBV18 and J is TRBJ2-7, with TRBD2 identical over 7 bases. After removal of 3 bases from V and 7 bases from J, the junction contained 9 bases not matched to a gene. Germline CDR1 reads KGHSH; CDR2 reads LQKENI. The CDR3 has 14 residues. The CDR3 sequence: CASSPLAEGGEQYF. CDR3 DNA sequence: TGTGCCAGCTCACCGCTAGCGGAGGGAGGGGAGCAGTACTTC. Full variable domain (remainder filled in from reference TRBV18 and TRBJ2-7): NAGVMQNPRHLVRRRGQEARLRCSPMKGHSHVYWYRQLPEEGLKFMVYLQKENIIDESGMPKERFSAEFPKEGPSILRIQQVVRGDSAAYFCASSPLAEGGEQYFGPGTRLTVT.

The chain carries TRBV5-1 and TRBJ2-1; 7 nucleotides agree with TRBD2. The germline V gene has CDR1 SGHRS and CDR2 YFSETQ. The J segment lost 2 bases and the V segment lost 2 bases, leaving 1 base of the junction unmatched. This CDR3 has 14 amino acids. CDR3 protein: CASSFAGAYNEQFF. The CDR3 coding sequence is TGCGCCAGCAGCTTTGCGGGGGCCTACAATGAGCAGTTCTTC.

This rearrangement joins TRBV20-1 to TRBJ1-2, with TRBD1 as a possible D gene (5 bases). The CDR3 is 13 amino acids. Between the trimmed V and J ends, which lost 3 bases and 6 bases, there was a span of 14 bases. Per the germline V gene, CDR1 is DFQATT and CDR2 is SNEGSKA (reference sequence). The CDR3 nucleotides read TGCAGTGCTAGTCTCACAGGAATAGATGGCTACACCTTC. Translating gives CSASLTGIDGYTF.

This chain uses TRBV10-3 with TRBJ2-2, with 10 bases matching TRBD1. The CDR3 covers 13 residues. Trimming at V came to 10 bases and at J to 6 bases, leaving 5 bases not matched to a gene. Germline V gene sequence: CDR1 ENHRY, CDR2 SYGVKD. The CDR3 loop is CATGTGAPGELFF. In nucleotides, the CDR3 is TGTGCCACCGGGACAGGGGCCCCCGGGGAGCTGTTTTTT.

The rearrangement uses TRBV5-6 and TRBJ1-1, with 7 nucleotides matching TRBD1. CDR1 and CDR2 from the germline V gene are SGHDT and YYEEEE. V shed 4 bases and J 0 bases; nucleotides not matched to a gene: 3. This CDR3 is 14 amino acids long. In DNA form, the CDR3 reads TGTGCCAGCAGCCGGGACAGTTTGAACACTGAAGCTTTCTTT. Its translation is CASSRDSLNTEAFF. The full variable domain, rest sourced from reference TRBV5-6 and TRBJ1-1, is DAGVTQSPTHLIKTRGQQVTLRCSPKSGHDTVSWYQQALGQGPQFIFQYYEEEERQRGNFPDRFSGHQFPNYSSELNVNALLLGDSALYLCASSRDSLNTEAFFGQGTRLTVV.

The chain combines TRBV5-5 with TRBJ1-1; D possibly corresponds to TRBD1 (6 bases). V shed 0 bases and J shed 2 bases, with 11 bases lying between them. CDR3 length: 15 residues. From germline, CDR1 is SGHKS and CDR2 YYEKEE (reference sequence). The CDR3, as DNA: TGTGCCAGCAGCTTGGCTCAGGGGCGAAACACTGAAGCTTTCTTT. It yields the protein CASSLAQGRNTEAFF.

This chain links TRBV5-1 with TRBJ1-6, with a weak D call TRBD1 (5 bases). Germline V gives CDR1 SGHRS, CDR2 YFSETQ. With 5 bases removed from V and 10 bases from J, the gap between germline ends came to 13 bases. This CDR3 is 13 amino acids long. CDR3 amino acids: CASSLGPESPLHF. CDR3 DNA: TGCGCCAGCAGTCTGGGGCCCGAGTCACCCCTCCACTTT.

This clone was observed a few times. In DNA form, the CDR3 reads TGTGCCAGCAGTGACCGCCGGGATCACACCATATATTTT. Its protein product is CASSDRRDHTIYF. The chain joins TRBV2 to TRBJ1-3; D uncertain. V was trimmed by 3 bases and J by 8 bases, leaving 11 bases between them. CDR1 SNHLY and CDR2 FYNNEI come from the germline V gene. This CDR3 is 13 amino acids long.

This clone was seen just once. V usage is TRBV20-1 and J usage is TRBJ2-2; possibly TRBD1 for D (6 bases). V shed 3 bases and J shed 0 bases, with 8 bases lying between them. The CDR3 is made up of 14 amino acids. Germline-derived CDR1 and CDR2 are DFQATT and SNEGSKA (reference sequence). Written as DNA, the CDR3 is TGCAGTGCTAGTCGGGACACGAACACCGGGGAGCTGTTTTTT. This encodes CSASRDTNTGELFF.

The chain combines TRBV7-2 with TRBJ1-4; TRBD1 agrees at 7 bases. The CDR3 has 14 residues. V was clipped by 8 bases and J by 8 bases; unmatched bases: 11. In germline, CDR1 is SGHTA, CDR2 FQGNSA. DNA for the CDR3: TGTGCCAGCGCACCAGGGACAGTCTCCGAAAAACTGTTTTTT. Its translation is CASAPGTVSEKLFF. The full variable domain, rest sourced from reference TRBV7-2 and TRBJ1-4, is GAGVSQSPSNKVTEKGKDVELRCDPISGHTALYWYRQSLGQGLEFLIYFQGNSAPDKSGLPSDRFSAERTGGSVSTLTIQRTQQEDSAVYLCASAPGTVSEKLFFGSGTQLSVL.